One TCR beta chain is described in this entry. V lost 4 bases, J lost 1 base, and 9 bases lay in between. The CDR3 has 15 amino acids. Per germline, CDR1 SGHNT and CDR2 YYREEE (reference sequence). The method was immunoSEQ multiplex PCR; TCRdb's version includes in-frame clones alone and lacks a portion of them. Of 850,000 to 1,200,000 clones in the sample, roughly 75% are singletons; the top ten hold about 1.5%. The data are from a study of shared clonotypes between healthy human individuals. The chain uses TRBV5-4 and TRBJ2-6; no clear D. This receptor was taken from a man aged 18 to 30 in good health. Material: memory CD4+ T cells sorted from blood. Subset meaning: CD45RA-negative fraction. CDR3 region: CASSPRISGANVLTF. The CDR3 nucleotides are TGTGCCAGCAGCCCGCGGATTTCTGGGGCCAACGTCCTGACTTTC. The full variable domain, in which reference TRBV5-4 and TRBJ2-6 provide the parts outside the CDR3, is ETGVTQSPTHLIKTRGQQVTLRCSSQSGHNTVSWYQQALGQGPQFIFQYYREEENGRGNFPPRFSGLQFPNYSSELNVNALELDDSALYLCASSPRISGANVLTFGAGSRLTVL.